This T cell receptor (beta chain) was sequenced in a study of cytomegalovirus exposure and HLA in healthy donors (dated by TCRdb to about 2017). Concerning the study at large: In an earlier analysis of 550 to 750 of the donors, 276 Gb of sequence data and 90 million to 120 million unique TCR beta sequences from 150 million to 200 million T cells were reported. An early release that covered fewer than 800 HLA-typed donors contained 300 to 350 gigabases of sequencing data and 80 million or so unique TCR sequences. The genetic ancestry cluster associated with self-reported Caucasian donors included approximately 85% of the roughly 400 genotyped donors. The study aimed to test whether signatures of past pathogen exposure could be identified by cataloging public T cell receptors. The study used immunosequencing to profile the T cell repertoires of approximately 650 subjects and linked those repertoires to cytomegalovirus serostatus. A separate validation cohort of some 130 different subjects was used in addition to the roughly 620-subject first cohort. To predict cytomegalovirus infection status, the study combined high-throughput TCR immunosequencing, statistical association of individual TCRs with disease status, and machine learning. To study patterns of TCR occurrence, a later analysis re-analyzed previously published TCR beta repertoires from around 660 donors and added high-resolution HLA genotyping. In the later analysis, no new phenotypic data were used to find candidate immune exposures; instead, reliance was placed on TCR beta sequences and their occurrence across donors. To decide whether each TCR beta V gene segment behaved as functional or pseudogenic, an earlier analysis of some 600 of the donors relied on high-throughput TCR beta sequencing. Alongside the repertoire data, information on donor age, sex, ethnicity and CMV serostatus was compiled. Genome-wide SNP genotypes for about 60% of the 666 donors were used in a later genetic analysis, which treated that subset as a discovery cohort. Every repertoire in the discovery cohort had been generated on one and the same sequencing platform. HLA typing included class I and class II loci at four-digit resolution. Typing coverage differed by locus: A, B, C, DRB1 and DQB1 were typed in about 629-640 donors, DQA1 in approximately 520, DPA1 in some 610, and DPB1 in just under 490. Because of strong linkage in the cohort, five DR-DQ haplotypes were treated as single units for association and clustering. Among some 400 genotyped donors of the cohort, an average of around 240,000 unique TCR beta nucleotide sequences was sequenced per donor, of which about 18% were non-productive. Findings and caveats that apply to the study as a whole: Compared with the roughly 700-donor mean, donors in an Asian-associated ancestry cluster had fewer N-insertions in productive TCRs, according to a later genetic analysis. A cluster of highly shared sequence variants was judged likely to represent a technical artifact of the sequencing pipeline. Because HLA typing was unavailable for some donors at each locus, only the typed subset was used in association tests. Assigning TCR associations to individual alleles was difficult when HLA alleles, especially DR and DQ, strongly co-occurred. The only immune exposure information available for the cohort was CMV serostatus. At a false discovery rate of 0.05, a later analysis linked 16,951 TCR beta sequences to specific HLA alleles. In this cohort, only TCR beta chains were sequenced, and detectable features were limited by the absence of alpha or paired-chain data. A later genetic analysis associated a missense DCLRE1C variant with V-gene and J-gene trimming of TCR beta chains, and an independent cohort replicated the association. A few of the identified cytomegalovirus-associated TCR beta chains were confirmed in vitro to be specific for cytomegalovirus antigens. The authors suggested that the approach could potentially be extended to other disease states and immunological phenotypes. Presence/absence analyses assumed roughly uniform sequencing depth across donors, an assumption that may not hold. Linkage disequilibrium might explain the correlated functional status among segregating V segments, but an unknown experimental factor could not be ruled out. A later analysis reported that several top co-occurrence clusters appeared linked to parvovirus B19, influenza, CMV and Epstein-Barr virus. Because counts were too low, some 17 rarely observed V segments, including chromosome 9 orphons, were excluded from the earlier analysis of 500 to 700 of the donors. In a later analysis, the rate of TCR association differed among HLA loci, with DRB1 alleles having the most associated TCRs and HLA-C alleles having the fewest. According to a later analysis, most CMV-associated TCR beta chains appeared to be HLA-restricted, and the HLA associations seemed to be driven largely by CMV exposure. In a later analysis, HLA-associated TCR beta chains showed more clonal expansion and lower generation probabilities than non-associated chains that were equally common. A further reported finding was that TCR beta sequences accurately predicted the HLA-A and HLA-B alleles for most subjects in the first cohort. In an earlier analysis of around 500 of the donors, most TCR beta V segments appeared in productive rearrangements about 87% or about 30% of the time, broadly matching IMGT annotations. The classifier was reported to diagnose cytomegalovirus status with high specificity and sensitivity in both the original cohort and the validation cohort. In the study, 164 TCR beta chains were listed as associated with cytomegalovirus. Most TCR sequences were observed very rarely across donors, whereas some public TCRs were present in many individuals.

This clone was seen once. Its antigen specificity is not known. Base-call qualities are not available, and no considerably larger clone is one nucleotide away. The library came from the immunoSEQ multiplex PCR assay. For the multiplex PCR, a mixture combining 60 forward primers for TCR Vbeta segments and 13 reverse primers for TCR Jbeta segments was used. The CDR3 region of rearranged TCR beta genes was amplified from genomic DNA by a multiplex PCR assay. On the Illumina HiSeq System, the amplified TCR beta libraries were sequenced as 87-base-pair reads. The study's processing was this. A later analysis counted around 72 million unique TCR beta chains across the 690 or so repertoires, and some 11 million of these chains were shared by at least two donors. A nearest-neighbor algorithm error-corrected the raw reads and collapsed the reads into unique sequences, merging closely related sequences to remove PCR and sequencing errors. V, D and J gene segments were assigned by aligning CDR3 sequences to IMGT reference sequences. Each retained sequence needed at least a six-nucleotide match to both a V gene segment and a J gene segment. A rearrangement was called productive if the CDR3 had no stop codons and remained in frame with V and J, and every other rearrangement was called non-productive. Following IMGT convention, CDR3 was defined as the stretch from the second conserved V-encoded cysteine up to the conserved J-encoded phenylalanine. The earlier analysis of 500 to 650 of the donors excluded any sequence lacking an unambiguous match to a single V gene segment. An earlier analysis of under 750 of the donors called V segments functional above 56.7% productive rearrangements and segregating when the between-donor standard deviation exceeded 5%. A statistical classification framework was built to diagnose cytomegalovirus status from the catalog of TCR beta chain sequences. A later analysis assigned V and J genes by comparing TCR nucleotide sequences with IMGT/GENE-DB human TR gene sequences. Using the TCRdist pipeline, a later analysis assigned CDR3 sequences along with most-parsimonious VDJ recombination scenarios. A later analysis defined each TCR beta chain by its CDR3 amino acid sequence plus V-gene family, and excluded reads lacking a unique V-gene family. To address suspected cross-contamination and a sequencing artifact, a later analysis removed roughly 640 highly shared, low-generation-probability nucleotide sequences. In a later analysis, a clonal expansion index for each public chain was calculated from normalized within-repertoire ranks of inferred template counts. In a later analysis, generation probabilities were computed using a VDJ recombination model fitted to out-of-frame rearrangements, and the results were checked against IGoR. A later analysis scored TCR-TCR, TCR-HLA and TCR-CMV co-occurrence with hypergeometric tests, applying a repertoire-size bias correction to TCR pairs. A later analysis estimated false discovery rates by permuting HLA or CMV assignments 20 times. A later analysis grouped co-occurring TCRs with DBSCAN, adding TCRdist sequence similarity when clustering within HLA-allele-positive subsets. Co-occurrence clustering excluded repertoires with fewer than 30,000 or more than 120,000 public chains, plus five with anomalous nucleotide sharing. TCRdb provides this immuneACCESS table in a form limited to in-frame rearrangements. Some clones are lacking; in checked studies, under half of them reflect an unresolved V gene, and why the rest are absent is not known. The V and J calls and the clone size are those of that table, but D and trimming were determined from the DNA. In this sample the table shows 150,000 to 200,000 clones, 80% of which occur a single time. Approximately 9.8% of the sample belongs to the ten largest clones.

The cohort was made up of 666 healthy bone marrow donors. At the time of sampling, every cohort member was nominally healthy, though immune exposures that went unrecorded were likely present. The donor was CMV seropositive and was included in the group of around 300 seropositive cohort members. Each donor provided a peripheral blood sample, and peripheral blood mononuclear cells were used for TCR beta sequencing. The Qiagen DNeasy Blood Extraction Kit was used to extract genomic DNA from the blood cell samples. The sequence was obtained from a man aged 18 to 29 in good health and CMV-seropositive. The sample consisted of PBMCs.

Here the CDR3 is given as CASSQDYRGQQYF. The nucleotides are TGCGCCAGCAGCCAAGATTACAGGGGCCAGCAGTACTTC. The rearranged segments are TRBV4-1 and TRBJ2-7; the central 7 bases match TRBD1. The CDR3 has 13 amino acids, counting the end cysteine and phenylalanine. Kept here is only the CDR3 DNA, which spans 39 bases and is read in frame from base 1. V lost 0 bases and J lost 8 bases, and the count of bases not matched to a germline gene is 4. Taken from the germline V gene, the CDR1 and CDR2 loops are MGHRA and YSYEKL.